The 10 T cell receptor beta chains below were found in one sample sequenced in a study of T-cell memory formation after mild COVID-19. Using its own MiXCR run on the 5' RACE reads, TCRdb lists one record per CDR3 protein. The data contain under 200,000 distinct CDR3 sequences, under 14% of them singletons. The sequenced sample consisted of PBMCs or a T cell subset sorted from them (not recorded which). Receptors were obtained from a man aged 18-30 years who had mild COVID-19 (a few samples of this study predate the infection). Cell type and time point are not known.

The genes are TRBV6-6 and TRBJ1-1, with D possibly being TRBD1 (5 bases). V dropped 2 bases and J dropped 4 bases, with 20 bases sitting between them. CDR3 length equals 17 residues. Germline V gene lookup returns CDR1 MNHNY and CDR2 SVGAGI (reference sequence). In nucleotides, the CDR3 is TGTGCCAGCAGTTACGGAGGCTCAGGGTCGATACGCACTGAAGCTTTCTTT. Residues: CASSYGGSGSIRTEAFF.

This clonotype has only a few counts. This chain links TRBV7-7 with TRBJ2-7; D may be TRBD1 (6 bases). CDR1 SSHAT and CDR2 FNYEAQ come from the germline V gene (reference sequence). This CDR3 is built from 13 residues. Trimming removed 3 bases from V and 3 bases from J, with 9 bases in between. CDR3 coding DNA: TGTGCCAGCAGCTTTCGGACAGACTACGAGCAGTACTTC. Encoded protein: CASSFRTDYEQYF.

This chain joins TRBV2 and TRBJ2-5, with D possibly called TRBD1 or TRBD2 (6 bases each). Trimming took off 4 bases at V and 5 bases at J, with 17 bases between the two ends. Germline-derived CDR1 and CDR2 are SNHLY and FYNNEI. The CDR3 contains 15 residues. The CDR3 loop is CASSVPRGLRETQYF. The CDR3 DNA reads TGTGCCAGCAGTGTTCCCAGGGGACTTCGGGAGACCCAGTACTTC.

This clonotype was seen a handful of times. The J gene is TRBJ1-2, the V gene TRBV6-2 or TRBV6-3; D not resolved. Germline V lookup: CDR1 MNHEY, CDR2 SVGEGT. The CDR3 extends over 11 amino acids. V was cut by 5 bases and J by 4 bases, with 5 bases left in between. The CDR3 bases are TGTGCCAGCAGTCAAGGCTATGGCTACACCTTC. Translated: CASSQGYGYTF.

Only a few counts were recorded for this clonotype. The V call is TRBV2, the J call TRBJ2-1, with 7 bases fitting TRBD2. CDR3 length: 13 amino acids. Germline loops: CDR1 SNHLY, CDR2 FYNNEI. V gave up 7 bases and J gave up 6 bases; unmatched junction bases: 6. For the CDR3, the DNA is TGTGCCAGCAAGGGGACTACCATCAATGAGCAGTTCTTC. Translated: CASKGTTINEQFF.

This clonotype was recorded many times. V is TRBV5-1 and J is TRBJ2-1, with D tentatively TRBD1 (6 bases). V lost 0 bases, J lost 0 bases, and 7 bases lay in between. CDR1 is SGHRS, CDR2 YFSETQ, per germline. The CDR3 is made up of 15 amino acids. CDR3 DNA: TGCGCCAGCAGCTTGGGGACAGTCTCCTACAATGAGCAGTTCTTC. Its translation is CASSLGTVSYNEQFF.

A few counts support this clonotype. The chain uses TRBV6-2 or TRBV6-3 and TRBJ2-1; D is possibly TRBD2 (5 bases). The germline V gene has CDR1 MNHEY and CDR2 SVGEGT. This CDR3 has 14 residues. V was pared by 5 bases and J by 9 bases, with 17 bases between. In DNA form, the CDR3 reads TGTGCCAGCAGTACCGGACTGGCCTGGGCTGAGCAGTTCTTC. Translated, it gives CASSTGLAWAEQFF.

This clonotype was seen only a few times. The gene calls are TRBV9 and TRBJ2-5, with 7 positions matching TRBD2. The junction had 15 bases not matched to a gene; V was cut back by 3 bases and J by 4 bases. The CDR3 is made up of 17 amino acids. Looked up from germline, CDR1 is SGDLS and CDR2 is YYNGEE. CDR3 protein: CASSGRLSGTGVETQYF. In DNA form, the CDR3 reads TGTGCCAGCAGCGGCCGCCTCAGCGGGACGGGCGTAGAGACCCAGTACTTC. Drawing the rest from reference TRBV9 and TRBJ2-5, the complete variable domain is DSGVTQTPKHLITATGQRVTLRCSPRSGDLSVYWYQQSLDQGLQFLIQYYNGEERAKGNILERFSAQQFPDLHSELNLSSLELGDSALYFCASSGRLSGTGVETQYFGPGTRLLVL.

In its sample, this clonotype was seen many times. This chain links TRBV7-2 with TRBJ2-1; 10 nucleotides match TRBD2. V was pared by 1 base and J by 1 base, with 4 bases of the junction left unmatched. The CDR3 sequence is 17 residues long. The germline gives CDR1 SGHTA, CDR2 FQGNSA. The CDR3 nucleotides are TGTGCCAGCAGCTTAGTTTTTAGCGGGGGGTCCTACAATGAGCAGTTCTTC. Its translation: CASSLVFSGGSYNEQFF.

The chain employs TRBV7-9 and TRBJ2-7; D is unresolved. The V gene lost 3 bases and the J gene lost 7 bases, with 13 bases spanning the gap. Germline assignment: CDR1 SEHNR and CDR2 FQNEAQ (reference sequence). The CDR3 totals 13 residues. For the CDR3, the DNA is TGTGCCAGCAGCTTCACTGCAGGTAGAGAGCAGTACTTC. Its protein is CASSFTAGREQYF.